This T cell receptor (beta chain) was recovered during a study of graft-versus-host responses after intestinal transplantation. This clone was recorded only once. The V gene's germline CDR1 is SGHTA and CDR2 FQGTGA. V lost 6 bases to trimming and J lost 1 base; unmatched junction nucleotides: 0. The CDR3 spans 13 residues. TCRdb's table, derived via immunoSEQ multiplex PCR, lists solely in-frame clones and lacks some. Here the sample spans 9,900 or so clones, 88% being singletons. The sequences come from PBMCs, collected approximately 240 days after intestinal transplant. This sequence was found in a human patient who received an intestinal transplant, so some T cells may come from the graft donor. This chain links TRBV7-3 with TRBJ2-3; TRBD2 aligns across 8 bases. The CDR3 is CASRREGTDTQYF. CDR3 bases: TGTGCCAGCAGGCGGGAGGGCACAGATACGCAGTATTTT.